This T cell receptor (beta chain) came from a study of Graves' ophthalmopathy and Graves' hyperthyroidism. Findings and caveats of the study: Most expanded clonotypes from thyroid (those above 0.001 frequency) were also found in blood. A 13-signature model separated ophthalmopathy from stable hyperthyroidism, reaching roughly 85% sensitivity and around 79% specificity cross-validated.

Amplification of TCR beta CDR3 regions used RNA transcripts. HTBI primers were employed in first-round RT-PCR, then a second-round multiplex PCR followed. Each CDR3 protein is one row after TCRdb ran MiXCR on the multiplex PCR reads. The top ten hold more than 5.5% of the sample, which has about 620,000 distinct CDR3 sequences, approximately 21% seen once. This clonotype was detected many times. Antigen specificity is unknown. The PBMCs used were ones drawn from approximately 10 ml of fresh peripheral blood. CDR1 is SGHDT, CDR2 YYEEEE, per germline. This CDR3 is 15 amino acids long. V was pared by 2 bases and J by 1 base, with 12 bases between.

The sample was peripheral blood. The receptor was isolated from a young woman with stable Graves' hyperthyroidism. Some clones in this sample may be carry-over from other donors' samples. J is TRBJ2-5 and V is TRBV5-6; TRBD1 or TRBD2 may be the D gene (5 bases each). The CDR3: CASSFEAGSQETQYF. The CDR3 DNA is TGTGCCAGCAGCTTTGAAGCAGGGAGCCAAGAGACCCAGTACTTC.